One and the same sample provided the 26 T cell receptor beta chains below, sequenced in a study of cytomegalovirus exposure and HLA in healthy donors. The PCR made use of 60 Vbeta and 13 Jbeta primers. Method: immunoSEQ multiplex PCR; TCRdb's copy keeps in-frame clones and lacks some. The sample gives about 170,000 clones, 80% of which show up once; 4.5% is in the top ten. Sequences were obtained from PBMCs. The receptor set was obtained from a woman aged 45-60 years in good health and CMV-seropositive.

The CDR3 region is CASSQAGFTGELFF. The CDR3 DNA reads TGCGCCAGCAGCCAAGCAGGGTTCACCGGGGAGCTGTTTTTT. The rearrangement uses TRBV4-3 and TRBJ2-2, with D maybe TRBD1 (5 bases). The CDR3 has 14 amino acids. Germline CDR1 is LGHNA and CDR2 is YSLEER. Trimming left V 1 base short and J 4 bases short, with 7 bases between.

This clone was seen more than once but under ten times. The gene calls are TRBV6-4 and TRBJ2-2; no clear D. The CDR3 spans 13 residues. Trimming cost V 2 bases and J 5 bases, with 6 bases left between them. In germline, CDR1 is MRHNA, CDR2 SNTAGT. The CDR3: CASSDKETGELFF. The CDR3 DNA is TGTGCCAGCAGTGACAAAGAGACCGGGGAGCTGTTTTTT.

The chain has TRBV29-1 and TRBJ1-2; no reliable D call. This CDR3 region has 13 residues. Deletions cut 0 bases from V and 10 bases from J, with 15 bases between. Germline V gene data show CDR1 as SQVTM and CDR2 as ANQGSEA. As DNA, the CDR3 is TGCAGCGTTGAAGATTTACGGGGTCGCGCCTACACCTTC. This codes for CSVEDLRGRAYTF.

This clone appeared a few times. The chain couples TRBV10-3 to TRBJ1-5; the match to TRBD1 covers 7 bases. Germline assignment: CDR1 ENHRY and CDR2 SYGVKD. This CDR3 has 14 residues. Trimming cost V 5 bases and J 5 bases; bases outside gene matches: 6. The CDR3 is CAISLNDRDQPQHF. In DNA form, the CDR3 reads TGTGCCATCAGTCTAAACGACAGGGATCAGCCCCAGCATTTT.

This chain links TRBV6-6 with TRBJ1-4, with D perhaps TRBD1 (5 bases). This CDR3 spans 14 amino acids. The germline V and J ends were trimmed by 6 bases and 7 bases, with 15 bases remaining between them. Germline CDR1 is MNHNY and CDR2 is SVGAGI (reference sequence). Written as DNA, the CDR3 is TGTGCCAGCAGGCCGGGGGTATCGGGTGAAAAACTGTTTTTT. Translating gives CASRPGVSGEKLFF.

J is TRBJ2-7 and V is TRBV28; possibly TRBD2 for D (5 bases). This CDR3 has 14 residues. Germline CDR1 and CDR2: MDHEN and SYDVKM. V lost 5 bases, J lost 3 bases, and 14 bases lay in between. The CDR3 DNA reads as TGTGCCAGCAGTGCTTGGACTGAATTCTACGAGCAGTACTTC. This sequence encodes CASSAWTEFYEQYF.

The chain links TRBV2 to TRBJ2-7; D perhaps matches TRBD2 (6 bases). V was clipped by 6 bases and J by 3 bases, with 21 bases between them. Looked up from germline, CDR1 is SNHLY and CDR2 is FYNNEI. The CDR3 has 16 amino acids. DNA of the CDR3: TGTGCCAGCAGGGGGACCTCGGGGGACTCCGACTACGAGCAGTACTTC. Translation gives CASRGTSGDSDYEQYF.

The CDR3 spells CASSPRLAMYNEQFF. In nucleotides, the CDR3 is TGTGCCAGCTCACCCAGGCTAGCGATGTACAATGAGCAGTTCTTC. J is TRBJ2-1 and V is TRBV18, with a weak D call TRBD2 (6 bases). Deletions cut 3 bases from V and 4 bases from J, with 13 bases between. The germline V gene encodes CDR1 KGHSH and CDR2 LQKENI. This CDR3 contains 15 residues.

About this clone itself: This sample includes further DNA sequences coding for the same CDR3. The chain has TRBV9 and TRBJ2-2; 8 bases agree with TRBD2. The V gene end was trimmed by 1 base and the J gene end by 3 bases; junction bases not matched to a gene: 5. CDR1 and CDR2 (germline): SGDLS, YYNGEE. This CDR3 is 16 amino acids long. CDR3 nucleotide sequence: TGTGCCAGCAGCGTATCCGCGGGGGGCGACACCGGGGAGCTGTTTTTT. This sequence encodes CASSVSAGGDTGELFF.

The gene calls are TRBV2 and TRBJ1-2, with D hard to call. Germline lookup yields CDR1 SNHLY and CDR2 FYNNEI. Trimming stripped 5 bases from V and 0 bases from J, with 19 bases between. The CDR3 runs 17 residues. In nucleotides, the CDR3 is TGTGCCAGCAGTCCCAACCCGGGAGAGCCTACTAACTATGGCTACACCTTC. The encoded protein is CASSPNPGEPTNYGYTF.

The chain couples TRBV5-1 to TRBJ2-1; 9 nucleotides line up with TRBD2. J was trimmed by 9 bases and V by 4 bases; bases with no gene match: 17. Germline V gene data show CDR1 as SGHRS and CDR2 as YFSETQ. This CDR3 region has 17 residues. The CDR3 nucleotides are TGCGCCAGCAGCCCTCGGGGAGCGGGGGGCCGGGGTACTGAGCAGTTCTTC. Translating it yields CASSPRGAGGRGTEQFF.

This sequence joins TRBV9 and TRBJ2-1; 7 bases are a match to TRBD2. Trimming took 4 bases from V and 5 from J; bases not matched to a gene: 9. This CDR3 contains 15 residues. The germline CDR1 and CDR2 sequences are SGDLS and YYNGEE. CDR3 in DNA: TGTGCCAGCAGCCATGGGACTACCCAGAACAATGAGCAGTTCTTC. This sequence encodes CASSHGTTQNNEQFF. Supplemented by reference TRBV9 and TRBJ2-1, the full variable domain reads DSGVTQTPKHLITATGQRVTLRCSPRSGDLSVYWYQQSLDQGLQFLIQYYNGEERAKGNILERFSAQQFPDLHSELNLSSLELGDSALYFCASSHGTTQNNEQFFGPGTRLTVL.

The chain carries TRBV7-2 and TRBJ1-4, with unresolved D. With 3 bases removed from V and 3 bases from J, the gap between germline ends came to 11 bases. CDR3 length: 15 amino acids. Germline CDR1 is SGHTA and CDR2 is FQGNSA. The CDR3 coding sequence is TGTGCCAGCAGCTTTGACGGGATAGCTAATGAAAAACTGTTTTTT. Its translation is CASSFDGIANEKLFF.

CDR3 amino acids: CASTSQGLAEGYTF. The CDR3 coding sequence is TGTGCCAGCACGAGTCAGGGGCTGGCGGAGGGCTACACCTTC. V is TRBV2 and J is TRBJ1-2; TRBD1 might be the D (6 bases). CDR3 size: 14 residues. CDR1 and CDR2 from the germline V gene are SNHLY and FYNNEI. The ends were cut back, 7 bases at V and 8 bases at J, with 20 bases in the middle.

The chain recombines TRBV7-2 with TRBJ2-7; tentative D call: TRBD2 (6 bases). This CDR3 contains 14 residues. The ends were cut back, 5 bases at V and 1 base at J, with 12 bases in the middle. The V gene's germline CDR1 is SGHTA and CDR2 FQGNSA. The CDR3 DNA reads TGTGCCAGCAGCCCTTTGACTAGTTCCTACGAGCAGTACTTC. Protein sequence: CASSPLTSSYEQYF.

The CDR3 DNA reads as TGTGCCAGTAGTTCGGCGGGGGTGAGCTACAATGAGCAGTTCTTC. It is translated as CASSSAGVSYNEQFF. The rearrangement joins TRBV19 to TRBJ2-1; 7 bases match TRBD2. Germline CDR1 reads LNHDA; CDR2 reads SQIVND (reference sequence). V dropped 5 bases and J dropped 3; count of bases not matched to a gene: 7. The CDR3 length is 15 residues.

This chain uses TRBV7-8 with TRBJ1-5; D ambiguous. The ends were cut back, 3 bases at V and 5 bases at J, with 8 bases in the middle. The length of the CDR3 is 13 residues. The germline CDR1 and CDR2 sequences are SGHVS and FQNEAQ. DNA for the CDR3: TGTGCCAGCAGCTTGGGAGATGATCAGCCCCAGCATTTT. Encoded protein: CASSLGDDQPQHF.

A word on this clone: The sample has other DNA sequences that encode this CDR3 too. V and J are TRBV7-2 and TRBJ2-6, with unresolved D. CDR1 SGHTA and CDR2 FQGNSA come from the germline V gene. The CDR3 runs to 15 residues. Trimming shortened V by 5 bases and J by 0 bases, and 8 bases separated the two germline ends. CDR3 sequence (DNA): TGTGCCAGCAGCCATAGGAGCTCTGGGGCCAACGTCCTGACTTTC. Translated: CASSHRSSGANVLTF.

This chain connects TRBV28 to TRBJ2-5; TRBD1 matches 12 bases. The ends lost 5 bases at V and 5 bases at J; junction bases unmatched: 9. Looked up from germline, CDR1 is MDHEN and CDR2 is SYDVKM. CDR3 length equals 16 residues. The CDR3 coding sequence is TGTGCCAGCAGTCAGTGGGGACAGGGGGCATCGGAGACCCAGTACTTC. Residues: CASSQWGQGASETQYF.

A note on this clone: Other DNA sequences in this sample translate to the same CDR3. Here the CDR3 reads CASSSSGNYGYTF. The CDR3 region has the DNA TGTGCCAGCAGTTCGAGTGGTAACTATGGCTACACCTTC. The chain employs TRBV28 and TRBJ1-2; unclear D gene. CDR3 length: 13 amino acids. V lost 4 bases to trimming and J lost 1 base, with 7 bases between them. Germline V gives CDR1 MDHEN, CDR2 SYDVKM.

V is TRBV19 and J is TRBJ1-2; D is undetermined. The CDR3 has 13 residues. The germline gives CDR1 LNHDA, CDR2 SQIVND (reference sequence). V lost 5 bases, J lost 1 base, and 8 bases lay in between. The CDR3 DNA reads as TGTGCCAGTAGTCCCCAGTTTAACTATGGCTACACCTTC. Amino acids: CASSPQFNYGYTF.

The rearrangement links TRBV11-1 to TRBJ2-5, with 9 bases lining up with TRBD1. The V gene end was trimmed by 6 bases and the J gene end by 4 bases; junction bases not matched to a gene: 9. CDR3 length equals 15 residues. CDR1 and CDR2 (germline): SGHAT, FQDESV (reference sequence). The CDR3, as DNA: TGTGCCAGCAGTCCCCGGGACAGGGCTGGAGAGACCCAGTACTTC. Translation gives CASSPRDRAGETQYF.

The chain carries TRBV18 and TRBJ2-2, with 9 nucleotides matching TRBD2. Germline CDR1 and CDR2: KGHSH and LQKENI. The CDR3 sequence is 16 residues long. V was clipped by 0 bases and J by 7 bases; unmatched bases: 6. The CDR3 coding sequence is TGTGCCAGCTCACCACCGGCGGGACTAGCTAACGGGGAGCTGTTTTTT. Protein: CASSPPAGLANGELFF.

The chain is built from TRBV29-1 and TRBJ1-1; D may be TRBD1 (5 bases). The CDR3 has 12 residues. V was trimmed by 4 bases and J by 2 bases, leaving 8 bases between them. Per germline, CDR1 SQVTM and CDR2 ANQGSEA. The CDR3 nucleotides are TGCAGCGTTGGACAGACTAACACTGAAGCTTTCTTT. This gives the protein CSVGQTNTEAFF.

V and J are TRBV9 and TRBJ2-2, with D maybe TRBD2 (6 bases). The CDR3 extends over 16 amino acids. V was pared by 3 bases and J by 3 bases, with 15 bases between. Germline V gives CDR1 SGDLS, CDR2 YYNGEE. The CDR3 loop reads CASSARGSGYTGELFF. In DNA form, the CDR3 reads TGTGCCAGCAGCGCGAGGGGCAGCGGGTACACCGGGGAGCTGTTTTTT.

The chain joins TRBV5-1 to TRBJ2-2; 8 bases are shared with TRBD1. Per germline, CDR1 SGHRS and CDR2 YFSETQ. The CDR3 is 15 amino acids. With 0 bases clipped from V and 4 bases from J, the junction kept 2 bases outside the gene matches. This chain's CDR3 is CASSLDGQGTGELFF. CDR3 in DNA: TGCGCCAGCAGCTTGGATGGACAGGGCACCGGGGAGCTGTTTTTT. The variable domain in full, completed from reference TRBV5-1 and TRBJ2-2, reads KAGVTQTPRYLIKTRGQQVTLSCSPISGHRSVSWYQQTPGQGLQFLFEYFSETQRNKGNFPGRFSGRQFSNSRSEMNVSTLELGDSALYLCASSLDGQGTGELFFGEGSRLTVL.